The entry below describes one T cell receptor beta chain. This record belongs to a study of blood T cell repertoires in COVID-19. Study information: T cells, B-cell-depleted T cells, or PBMCs supplied cDNA or gDNA.

In the original processing: Amplification with reference gene primers provided the estimates of nucleated cell counts. Only in-frame clones appear in the TCRdb table, and some are missing; sequencing was by immunoSEQ multiplex PCR. The D gene and trimming were derived from the DNA, and the V and J assignments and clone size from that table. Of about 140,000 clones in the sample, around 76% are singletons; the top ten hold approximately 14%. Germline V CDR1 and CDR2: LGHDT, YNNKEL (reference sequence). CDR3 size: 15 residues. The V end lost 4 bases, the J end lost 5 bases, and 15 bases lay between the germline ends.

Sequences were obtained from peripheral blood. The V and J genes are TRBV3-1 (or the pseudogene TRBV3-2) and TRBJ1-5; D is ambiguous. The clonotype originates from a man at least 80 years old with acute or convalescent COVID-19. CDR3 in DNA: TGTGCCAGCAGCCCAGACGGAGGGCAGGATCAGCCCCAGCATTTT. Residues: CASSPDGGQDQPQHF.